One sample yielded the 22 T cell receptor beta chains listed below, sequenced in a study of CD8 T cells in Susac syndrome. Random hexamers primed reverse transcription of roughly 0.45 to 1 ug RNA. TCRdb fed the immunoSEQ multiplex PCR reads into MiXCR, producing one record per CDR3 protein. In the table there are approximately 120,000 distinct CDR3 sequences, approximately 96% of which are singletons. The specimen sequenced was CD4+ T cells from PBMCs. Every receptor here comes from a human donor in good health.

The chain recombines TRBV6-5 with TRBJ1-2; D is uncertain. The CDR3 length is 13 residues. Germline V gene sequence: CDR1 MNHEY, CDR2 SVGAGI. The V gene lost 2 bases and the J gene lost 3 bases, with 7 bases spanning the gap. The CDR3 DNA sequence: TGTGCCAGCAGTTACAGCGGGGACTATGGCTACACCTTC. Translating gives CASSYSGDYGYTF.

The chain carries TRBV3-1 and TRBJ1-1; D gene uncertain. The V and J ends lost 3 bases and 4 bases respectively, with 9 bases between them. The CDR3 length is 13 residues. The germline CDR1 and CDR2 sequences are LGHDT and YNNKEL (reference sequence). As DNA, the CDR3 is TGTGCCAGCAGCCATCTTAATCCCACTGAAGCTTTCTTT. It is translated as CASSHLNPTEAFF.

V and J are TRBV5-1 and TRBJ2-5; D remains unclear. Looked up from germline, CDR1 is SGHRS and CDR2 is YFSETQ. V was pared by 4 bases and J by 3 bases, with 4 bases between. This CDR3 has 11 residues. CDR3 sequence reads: CASSVKETQYF. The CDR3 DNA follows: TGCGCCAGCAGCGTCAAAGAGACCCAGTACTTC.

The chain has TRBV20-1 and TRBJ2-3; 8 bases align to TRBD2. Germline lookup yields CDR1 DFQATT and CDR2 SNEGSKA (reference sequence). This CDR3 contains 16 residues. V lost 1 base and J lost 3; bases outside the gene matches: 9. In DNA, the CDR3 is TGCAGTGCTAGAGGGATGGCGGGGGGCGAGACAGATACGCAGTATTTT. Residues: CSARGMAGGETDTQYF.

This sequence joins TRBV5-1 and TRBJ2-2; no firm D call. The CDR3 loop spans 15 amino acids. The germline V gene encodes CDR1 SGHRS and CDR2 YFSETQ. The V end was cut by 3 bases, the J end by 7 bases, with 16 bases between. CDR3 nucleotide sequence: TGCGCCAGCAGCTCCAACACCCAAAGTGGCGGGGAGCTGTTTTTT. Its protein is CASSSNTQSGGELFF.

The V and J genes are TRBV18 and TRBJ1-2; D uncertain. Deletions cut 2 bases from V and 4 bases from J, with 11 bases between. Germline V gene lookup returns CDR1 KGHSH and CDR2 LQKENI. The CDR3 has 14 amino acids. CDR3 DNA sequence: TGTGCCAGCTCACCAGAGTCGGGTCTCTATGGCTACACCTTC. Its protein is CASSPESGLYGYTF.

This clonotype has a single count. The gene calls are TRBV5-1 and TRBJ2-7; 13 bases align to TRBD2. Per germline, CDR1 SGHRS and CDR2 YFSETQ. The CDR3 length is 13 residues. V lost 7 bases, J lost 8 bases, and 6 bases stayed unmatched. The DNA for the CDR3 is TGCGCCAGCGGGACTAGCGGGGTGGAGAAGCAGTACTTC. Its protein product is CASGTSGVEKQYF.

The CDR3 DNA is TGTGCCAGCAGTGCGGGGAGTACGCAGTATTTT. Translated: CASSAGSTQYF. This chain joins TRBV2 and TRBJ2-3; TRBD2 is a possible D gene (5 bases). Trimming pared 4 bases from V and 8 bases from J, leaving 7 bases between. Germline values: CDR1 SNHLY, CDR2 FYNNEI. CDR3 length: 11 residues.

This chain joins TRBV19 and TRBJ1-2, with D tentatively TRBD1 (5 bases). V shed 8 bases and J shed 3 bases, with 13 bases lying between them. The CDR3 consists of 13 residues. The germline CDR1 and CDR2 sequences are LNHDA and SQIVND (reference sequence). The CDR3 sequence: CASERDRYYGYTF. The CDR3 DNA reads TGTGCCAGTGAACGTGACAGATACTATGGCTACACCTTC.

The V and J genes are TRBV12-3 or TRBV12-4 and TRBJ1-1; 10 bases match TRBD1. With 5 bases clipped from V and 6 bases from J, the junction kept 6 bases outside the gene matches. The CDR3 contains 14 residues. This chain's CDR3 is CASSRGQGRAEAFF. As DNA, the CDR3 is TGTGCCAGCAGTAGGGGACAGGGGCGGGCTGAAGCTTTCTTT.

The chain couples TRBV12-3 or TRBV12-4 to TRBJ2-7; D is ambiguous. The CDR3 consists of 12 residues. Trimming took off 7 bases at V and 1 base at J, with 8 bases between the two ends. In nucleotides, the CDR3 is TGTGCCAGCACCTCGAATTCCTACGAGCAGTACTTC. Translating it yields CASTSNSYEQYF.

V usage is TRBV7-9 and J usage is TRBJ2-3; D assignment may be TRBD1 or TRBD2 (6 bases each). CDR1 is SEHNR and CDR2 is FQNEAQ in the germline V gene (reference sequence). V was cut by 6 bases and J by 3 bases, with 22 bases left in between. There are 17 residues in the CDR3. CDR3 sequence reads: CASSQLMGGQGTDTQYF. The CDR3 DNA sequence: TGTGCCAGCAGTCAGCTCATGGGGGGCCAGGGTACAGATACGCAGTATTTT.

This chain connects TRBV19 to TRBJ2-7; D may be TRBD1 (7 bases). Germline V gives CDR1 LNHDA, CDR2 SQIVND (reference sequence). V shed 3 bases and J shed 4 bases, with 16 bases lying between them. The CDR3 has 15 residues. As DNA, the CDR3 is TGTGCCAGTAGTATGGTCCCAGGGGGGCCTTACGAGCAGTACTTC. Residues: CASSMVPGGPYEQYF.

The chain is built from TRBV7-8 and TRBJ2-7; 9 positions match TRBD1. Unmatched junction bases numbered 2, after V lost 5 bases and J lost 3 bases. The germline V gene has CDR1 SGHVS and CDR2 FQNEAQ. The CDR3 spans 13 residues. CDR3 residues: CASSVDRGYEQYF. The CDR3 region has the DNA TGTGCCAGCAGCGTGGACAGGGGCTACGAGCAGTACTTC. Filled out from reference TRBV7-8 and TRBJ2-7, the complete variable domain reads GAGVSQSPRYKVAKRGQDVALRCDPISGHVSLFWYQQALGQGPEFLTYFQNEAQLDKSGLPSDRFFAERPEGSVSTLKIQRTQQEDSAVYLCASSVDRGYEQYFGPGTRLTVT.

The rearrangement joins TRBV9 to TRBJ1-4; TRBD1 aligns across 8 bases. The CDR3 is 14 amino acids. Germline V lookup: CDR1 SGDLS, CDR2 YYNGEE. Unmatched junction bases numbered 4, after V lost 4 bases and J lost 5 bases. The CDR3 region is CASSITGGNEKLFF. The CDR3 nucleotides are TGTGCCAGCAGCATTACAGGGGGGAATGAAAAACTGTTTTTT. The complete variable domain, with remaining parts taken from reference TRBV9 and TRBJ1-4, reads DSGVTQTPKHLITATGQRVTLRCSPRSGDLSVYWYQQSLDQGLQFLIQYYNGEERAKGNILERFSAQQFPDLHSELNLSSLELGDSALYFCASSITGGNEKLFFGSGTQLSVL.

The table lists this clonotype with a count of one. The chain's CDR3 is CASGQTNEKLFF. In DNA, the CDR3 is TGTGCCAGCGGACAGACCAATGAAAAACTGTTTTTT. The genes are TRBV6-2 or TRBV6-3 and TRBJ1-4; possibly TRBD1 for D (6 bases). Between the trimmed V and J ends, which lost 8 bases and 5 bases, there was a span of 9 bases. The V gene's germline CDR1 is MNHEY and CDR2 SVGEGT. The length of the CDR3 is 12 residues.

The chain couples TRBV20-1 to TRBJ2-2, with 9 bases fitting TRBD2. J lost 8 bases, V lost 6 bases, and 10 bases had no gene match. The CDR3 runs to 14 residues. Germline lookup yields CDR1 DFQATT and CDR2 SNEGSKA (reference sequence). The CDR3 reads CSAPGASGMGELFF. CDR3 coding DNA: TGCAGTGCCCCTGGGGCTAGCGGGATGGGGGAGCTGTTTTTT.

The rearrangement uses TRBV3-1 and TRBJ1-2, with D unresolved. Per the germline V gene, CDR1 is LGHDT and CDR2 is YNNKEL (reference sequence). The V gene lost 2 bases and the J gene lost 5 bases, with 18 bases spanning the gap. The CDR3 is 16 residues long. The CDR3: CASSQSGGGGLYGYTF. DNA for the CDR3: TGTGCCAGCAGCCAATCAGGAGGAGGCGGGCTATATGGCTACACCTTC.

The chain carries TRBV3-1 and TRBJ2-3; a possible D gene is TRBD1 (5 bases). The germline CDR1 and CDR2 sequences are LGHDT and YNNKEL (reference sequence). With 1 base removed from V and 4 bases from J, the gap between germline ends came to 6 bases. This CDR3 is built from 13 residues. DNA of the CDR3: TGTGCCAGCAGCCAAGTCAGGGCAGATACGCAGTATTTT. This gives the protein CASSQVRADTQYF.

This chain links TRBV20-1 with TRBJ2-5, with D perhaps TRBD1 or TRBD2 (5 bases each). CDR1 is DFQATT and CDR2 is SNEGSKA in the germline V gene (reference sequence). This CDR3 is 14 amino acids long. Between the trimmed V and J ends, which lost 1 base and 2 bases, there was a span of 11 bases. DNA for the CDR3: TGCAGTGCTAGAGTTAAGGGACCTCAAGAGACCCAGTACTTC. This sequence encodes CSARVKGPQETQYF.

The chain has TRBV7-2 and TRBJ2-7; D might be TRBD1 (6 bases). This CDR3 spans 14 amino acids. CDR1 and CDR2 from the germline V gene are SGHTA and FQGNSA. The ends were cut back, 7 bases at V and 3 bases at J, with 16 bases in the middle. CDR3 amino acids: CASTRDTSIYEQYF. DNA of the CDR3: TGTGCCAGCACCCGGGACACCTCCATCTACGAGCAGTACTTC. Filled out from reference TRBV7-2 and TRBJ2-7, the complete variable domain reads GAGVSQSPSNKVTEKGKDVELRCDPISGHTALYWYRQSLGQGLEFLIYFQGNSAPDKSGLPSDRFSAERTGGSVSTLTIQRTQQEDSAVYLCASTRDTSIYEQYFGPGTRLTVT.

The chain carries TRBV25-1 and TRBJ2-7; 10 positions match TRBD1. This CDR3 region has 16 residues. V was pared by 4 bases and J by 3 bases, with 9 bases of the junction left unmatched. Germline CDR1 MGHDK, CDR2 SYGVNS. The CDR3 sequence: CASSGLGTGADYEQYF. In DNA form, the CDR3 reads TGTGCCAGCAGTGGACTCGGGACAGGGGCGGACTACGAGCAGTACTTC.